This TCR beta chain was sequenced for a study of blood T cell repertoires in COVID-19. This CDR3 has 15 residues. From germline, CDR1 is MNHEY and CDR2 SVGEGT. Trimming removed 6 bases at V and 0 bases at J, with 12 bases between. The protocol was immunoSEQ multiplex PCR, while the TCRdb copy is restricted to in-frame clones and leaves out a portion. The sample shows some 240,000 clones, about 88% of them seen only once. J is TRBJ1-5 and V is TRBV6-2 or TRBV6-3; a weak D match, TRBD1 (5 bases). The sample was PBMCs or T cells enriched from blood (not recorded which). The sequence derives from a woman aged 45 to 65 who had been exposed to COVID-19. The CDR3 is CASSWDFYSNQPQHF. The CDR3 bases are TGTGCCAGCAGCTGGGACTTTTATAGCAATCAGCCCCAGCATTTT.